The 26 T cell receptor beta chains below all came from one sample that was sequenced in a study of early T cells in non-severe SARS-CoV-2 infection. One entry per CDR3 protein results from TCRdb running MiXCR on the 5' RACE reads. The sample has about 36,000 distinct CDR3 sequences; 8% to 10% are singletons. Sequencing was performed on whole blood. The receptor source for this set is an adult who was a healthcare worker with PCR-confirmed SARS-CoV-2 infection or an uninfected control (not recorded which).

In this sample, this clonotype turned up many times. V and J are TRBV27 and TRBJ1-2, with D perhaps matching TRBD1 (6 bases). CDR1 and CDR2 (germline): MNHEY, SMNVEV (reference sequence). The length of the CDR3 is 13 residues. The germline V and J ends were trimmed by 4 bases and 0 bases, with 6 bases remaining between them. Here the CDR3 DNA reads TGTGCCAGCAGTTACAGGGCTAACTATGGCTACACCTTC. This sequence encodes CASSYRANYGYTF.

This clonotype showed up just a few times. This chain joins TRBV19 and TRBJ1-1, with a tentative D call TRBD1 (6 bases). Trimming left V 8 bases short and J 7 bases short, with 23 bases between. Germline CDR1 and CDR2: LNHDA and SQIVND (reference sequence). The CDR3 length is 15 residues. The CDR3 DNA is TGTGCCAGTGCGCCCCCAGGGGATGGGATTAATGAAGCTTTCTTT. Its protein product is CASAPPGDGINEAFF.

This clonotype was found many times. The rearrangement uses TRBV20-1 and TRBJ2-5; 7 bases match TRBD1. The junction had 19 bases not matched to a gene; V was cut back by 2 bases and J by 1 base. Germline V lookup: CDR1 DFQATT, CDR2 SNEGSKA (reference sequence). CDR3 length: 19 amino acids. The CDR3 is CSARLITWTGSHAQETQYF. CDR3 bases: TGCAGTGCTAGACTTATCACTTGGACAGGCAGCCACGCCCAAGAGACCCAGTACTTC.

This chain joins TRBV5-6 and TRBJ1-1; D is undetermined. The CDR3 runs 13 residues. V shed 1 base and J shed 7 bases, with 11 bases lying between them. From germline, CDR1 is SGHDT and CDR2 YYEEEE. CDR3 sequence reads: CASSLRIRSEAFF. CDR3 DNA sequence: TGTGCCAGCAGCTTGAGGATAAGGAGTGAAGCTTTCTTT.

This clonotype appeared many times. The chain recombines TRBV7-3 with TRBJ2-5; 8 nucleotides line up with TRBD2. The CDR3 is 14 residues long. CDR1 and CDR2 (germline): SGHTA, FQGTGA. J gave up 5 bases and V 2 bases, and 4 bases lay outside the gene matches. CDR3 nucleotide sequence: TGTGCCAGCAGCTTAGGCGGGGGGCGGGAGACCCAGTACTTC. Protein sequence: CASSLGGGRETQYF.

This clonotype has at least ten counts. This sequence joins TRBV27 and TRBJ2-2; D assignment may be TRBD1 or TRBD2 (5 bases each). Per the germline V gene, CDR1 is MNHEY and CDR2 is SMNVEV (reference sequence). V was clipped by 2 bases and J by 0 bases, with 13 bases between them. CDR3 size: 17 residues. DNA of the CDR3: TGTGCCAGCAGTTTAAGGGGACGGGCTTCGAACACCGGGGAGCTGTTTTTT. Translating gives CASSLRGRASNTGELFF.

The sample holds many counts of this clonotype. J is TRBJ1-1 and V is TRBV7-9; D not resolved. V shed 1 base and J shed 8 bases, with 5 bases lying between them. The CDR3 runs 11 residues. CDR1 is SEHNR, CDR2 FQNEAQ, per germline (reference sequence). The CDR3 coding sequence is TGTGCCAGCAGCTTAGTGCAGGAAGCTTTCTTT. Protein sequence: CASSLVQEAFF.

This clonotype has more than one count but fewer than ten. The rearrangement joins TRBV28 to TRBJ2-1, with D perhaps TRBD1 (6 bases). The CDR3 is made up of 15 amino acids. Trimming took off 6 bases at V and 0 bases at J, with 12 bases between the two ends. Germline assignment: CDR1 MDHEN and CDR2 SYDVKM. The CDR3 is CASSPGQPSYNEQFF. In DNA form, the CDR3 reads TGTGCCAGCAGCCCCGGACAGCCCTCCTACAATGAGCAGTTCTTC.

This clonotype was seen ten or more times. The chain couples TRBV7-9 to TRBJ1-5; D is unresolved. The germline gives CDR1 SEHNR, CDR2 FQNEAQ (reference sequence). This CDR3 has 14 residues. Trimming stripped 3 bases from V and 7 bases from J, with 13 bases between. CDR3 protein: CASSFPSAGQPQHF. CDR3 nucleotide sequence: TGTGCCAGCAGCTTCCCCTCGGCTGGACAGCCCCAGCATTTT.

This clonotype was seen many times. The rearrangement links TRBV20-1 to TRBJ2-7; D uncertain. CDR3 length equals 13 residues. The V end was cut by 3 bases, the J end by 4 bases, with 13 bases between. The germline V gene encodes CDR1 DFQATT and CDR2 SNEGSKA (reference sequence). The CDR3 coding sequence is TGCAGTGCTAGCAGCACAGCCGGGTACGAGCAGTACTTC. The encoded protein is CSASSTAGYEQYF.

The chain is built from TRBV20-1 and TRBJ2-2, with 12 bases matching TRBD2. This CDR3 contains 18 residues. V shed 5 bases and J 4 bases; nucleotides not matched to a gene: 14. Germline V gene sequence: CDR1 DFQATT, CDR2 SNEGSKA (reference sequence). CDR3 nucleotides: TGCAGTGCTGCAGGGTCTAGCGGGGGGGCCCGTATCACCGGGGAGCTGTTTTTT. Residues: CSAAGSSGGARITGELFF.

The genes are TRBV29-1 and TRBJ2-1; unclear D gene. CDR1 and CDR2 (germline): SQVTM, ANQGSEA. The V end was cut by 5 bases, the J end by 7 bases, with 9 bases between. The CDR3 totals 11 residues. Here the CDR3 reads CSVRPENEQFF. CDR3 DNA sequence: TGCAGCGTTCGACCCGAGAATGAGCAGTTCTTC.

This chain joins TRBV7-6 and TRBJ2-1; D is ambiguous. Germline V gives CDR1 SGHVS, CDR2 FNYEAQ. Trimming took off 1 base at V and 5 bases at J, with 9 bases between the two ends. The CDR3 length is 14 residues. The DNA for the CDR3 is TGTGCCAGCAGCTTAGAACCCCTAGACAATGAGCAGTTCTTC. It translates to CASSLEPLDNEQFF.

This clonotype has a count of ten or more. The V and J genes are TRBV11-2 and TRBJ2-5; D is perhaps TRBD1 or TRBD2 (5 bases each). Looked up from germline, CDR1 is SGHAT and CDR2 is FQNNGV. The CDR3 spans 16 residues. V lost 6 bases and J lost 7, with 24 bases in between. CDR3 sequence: CASRSPGPQRGGTQYF. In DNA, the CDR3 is TGTGCCAGCAGGTCACCGGGACCCCAAAGGGGTGGGACCCAGTACTTC.

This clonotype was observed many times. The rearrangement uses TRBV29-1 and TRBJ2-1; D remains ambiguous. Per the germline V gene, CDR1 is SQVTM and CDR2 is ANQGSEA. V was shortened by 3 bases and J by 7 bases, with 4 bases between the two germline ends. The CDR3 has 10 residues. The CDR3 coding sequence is TGCAGCGTTGATGGGAATGAGCAGTTCTTC. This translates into CSVDGNEQFF.

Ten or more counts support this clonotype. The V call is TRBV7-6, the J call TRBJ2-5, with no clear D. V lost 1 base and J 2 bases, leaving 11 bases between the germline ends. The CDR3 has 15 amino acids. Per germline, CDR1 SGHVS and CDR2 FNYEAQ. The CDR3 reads CASSLGSGFQETQYF. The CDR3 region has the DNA TGTGCCAGCAGCTTAGGTTCTGGGTTTCAAGAGACCCAGTACTTC.

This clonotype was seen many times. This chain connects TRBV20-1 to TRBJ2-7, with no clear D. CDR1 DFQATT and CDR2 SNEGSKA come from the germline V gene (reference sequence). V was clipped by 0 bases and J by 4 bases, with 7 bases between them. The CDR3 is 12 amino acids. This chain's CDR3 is CSARDKVYEQYF. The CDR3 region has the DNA TGCAGTGCTAGAGACAAGGTTTACGAGCAGTACTTC.

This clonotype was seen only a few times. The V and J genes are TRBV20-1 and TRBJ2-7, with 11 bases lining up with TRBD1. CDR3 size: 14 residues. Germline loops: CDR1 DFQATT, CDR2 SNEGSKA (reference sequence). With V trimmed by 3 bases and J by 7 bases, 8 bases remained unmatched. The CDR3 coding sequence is TGCAGTGCTAGCGTAGGACAGGGGGCGGGAGAGCAGTACTTC. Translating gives CSASVGQGAGEQYF.

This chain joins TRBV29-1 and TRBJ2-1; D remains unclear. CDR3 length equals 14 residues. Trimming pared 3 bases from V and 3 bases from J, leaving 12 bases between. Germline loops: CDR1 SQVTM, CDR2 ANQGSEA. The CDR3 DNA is TGCAGCGTTGATAGGGCCTCCGGCTACAATGAGCAGTTCTTC. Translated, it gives CSVDRASGYNEQFF.

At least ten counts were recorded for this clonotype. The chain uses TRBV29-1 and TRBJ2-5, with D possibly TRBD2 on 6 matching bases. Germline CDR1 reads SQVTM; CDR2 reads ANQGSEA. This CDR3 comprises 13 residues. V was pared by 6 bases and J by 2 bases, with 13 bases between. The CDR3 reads CSVDPGTQETQYF. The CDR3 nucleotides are TGCAGCGTGGACCCCGGGACTCAAGAGACCCAGTACTTC.

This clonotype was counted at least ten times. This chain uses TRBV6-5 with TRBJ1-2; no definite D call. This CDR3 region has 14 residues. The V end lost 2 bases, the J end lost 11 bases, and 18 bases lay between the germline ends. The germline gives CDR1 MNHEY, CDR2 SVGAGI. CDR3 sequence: CASSYGRGSYSYTF. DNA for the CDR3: TGTGCCAGCAGTTACGGTCGAGGGTCCTATAGTTACACCTTC.

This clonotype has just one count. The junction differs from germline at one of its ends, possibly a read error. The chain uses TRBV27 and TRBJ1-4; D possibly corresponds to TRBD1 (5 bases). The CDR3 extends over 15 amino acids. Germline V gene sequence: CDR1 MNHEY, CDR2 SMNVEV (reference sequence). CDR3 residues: CASSQGPGGNEKLIF. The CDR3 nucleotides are TGTGCCAGCAGTCAAGGGCCTGGGGGTAATGAAAAACTGATTTTT.

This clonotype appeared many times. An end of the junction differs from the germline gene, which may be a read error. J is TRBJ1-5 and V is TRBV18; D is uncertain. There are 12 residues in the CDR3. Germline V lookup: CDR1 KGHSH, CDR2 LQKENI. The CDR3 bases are TGTGCCAGCTCCCCACAAGGACAGCCCCAGCATTTT. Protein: CASSPQGQPQHF.

CDR3 in DNA: TGTGCCAGCAATAAAGGCCCGACAGATCAGTACTTC. This sequence encodes CASNKGPTDQYF. This chain joins TRBV12-3 or TRBV12-4 and TRBJ2-7; a possible D gene is TRBD1 (5 bases). V gave up 7 bases and J gave up 10 bases, with 17 bases separating them. CDR3 size: 12 residues.

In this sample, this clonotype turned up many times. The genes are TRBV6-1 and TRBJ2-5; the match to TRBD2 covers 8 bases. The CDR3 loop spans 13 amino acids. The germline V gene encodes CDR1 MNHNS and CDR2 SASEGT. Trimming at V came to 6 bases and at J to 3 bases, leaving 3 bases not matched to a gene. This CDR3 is CASRVSGEETQYF. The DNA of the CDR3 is TGTGCCAGCAGGGTTAGCGGGGAAGAGACCCAGTACTTC.

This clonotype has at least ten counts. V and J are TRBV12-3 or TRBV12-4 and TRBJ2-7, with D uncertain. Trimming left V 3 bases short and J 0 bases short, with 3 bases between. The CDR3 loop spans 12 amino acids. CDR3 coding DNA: TGTGCCAGCAGTTTCCGCTCCTACGAGCAGTACTTC. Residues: CASSFRSYEQYF.